The 28 T cell receptor beta chains below all came from one sample that was sequenced in a study of PD-1 blockade in classical Hodgkin lymphoma. The repertoire was sequenced with immunoSEQ multiplex PCR; TCRdb's copy has only in-frame clones and lacks some. The table lists roughly 64,000 clones, more than 90% of them singletons. Time point in this sample: cycle 4 day 1 (C4D1), after five to seven weeks of nivolumab. No patient escaped relapse after autologous stem cell transplantation, and brentuximab vedotin exposure varied. Sequencing was performed on peripheral blood mononuclear cells (PBMCs), taken before the fourth cycle of nivolumab. All receptors come from a human donor with classical Hodgkin lymphoma.

The chain uses TRBV5-1 and TRBJ2-5, with 11 bases identical to TRBD1. Near its end, the DNA agrees better with TRBJ2-7, so the J call may be wrong. Germline CDR1 reads SGHRS; CDR2 reads YFSETQ. The CDR3 runs to 14 residues. The chain's CDR3 is CASSPDRGLYEQYF. CDR3 in DNA: TGCGCCAGCAGTCCGGACAGGGGGCTCTACGAGCAGTACTTC.

This clone showed up just once. V and J are TRBV2 and TRBJ1-5; 7 bases are shared with TRBD1. Germline values: CDR1 SNHLY, CDR2 FYNNEI. CDR3 size: 16 residues. Germline trimming cut 3 bases from V and 3 bases from J; bases unmatched to any gene: 8. This chain's CDR3 is CASSDFLDRNNQPQHF. CDR3 coding DNA: TGTGCCAGCAGTGATTTCCTGGACAGGAACAATCAGCCCCAGCATTTT.

A word on this clone: The sample carries other DNA sequences with the same CDR3. V usage is TRBV5-1 and J usage is TRBJ2-7; 8 nucleotides line up with TRBD1. The CDR3 is 12 residues long. Unmatched junction bases numbered 2, after V lost 4 bases and J lost 5 bases. The germline V gene encodes CDR1 SGHRS and CDR2 YFSETQ. The CDR3 bases are TGCGCCAGCAGCCTACAGGGGGACGAGCAGTACTTC. Protein sequence: CASSLQGDEQYF.

The V gene is TRBV11-3, the J gene TRBJ2-7; 7 bases line up with TRBD1. After removal of 3 bases from V and 4 bases from J, the junction contained 9 bases not matched to a gene. This CDR3 has 15 amino acids. The germline CDR1 and CDR2 sequences are SGHNT and YENEEA. The chain's CDR3 is CASSLDSGTEYEQYF. The CDR3 DNA follows: TGTGCCAGCAGCTTGGATTCCGGGACAGAATACGAGCAGTACTTC.

The V and J genes are TRBV28 and TRBJ1-2; the match to TRBD1 covers 11 bases. V lost 6 bases to trimming and J lost 4 bases; unmatched junction nucleotides: 13. Germline CDR1 MDHEN, CDR2 SYDVKM. This CDR3 region has 17 residues. CDR3 nucleotides: TGTGCCAGCAGACAAAGCGGGGGACAGGGGGGGAGCTATGGCTACACCTTC. It encodes CASRQSGGQGGSYGYTF.

V usage is TRBV6-8 and J usage is TRBJ2-7, with 7 bases lining up with TRBD1. The germline CDR1 and CDR2 sequences are MNHGY and SAAAGT. The V and J ends lost 5 bases and 0 bases, in that order; junction bases with no gene match: 7. CDR3 size: 15 residues. CDR3 amino acids: CASSHGTADSYEQYF. The CDR3 nucleotides are TGTGCCAGCAGTCACGGGACAGCAGACTCCTACGAGCAGTACTTC.

The V and J genes are TRBV27 and TRBJ2-7; perhaps TRBD1 as D (5 bases). The CDR3 is 12 amino acids. V lost 2 bases, J lost 6 bases, and 8 bases lay in between. The germline V gene encodes CDR1 MNHEY and CDR2 SMNVEV (reference sequence). The CDR3 is CASSLPGREQYF. CDR3 sequence (DNA): TGTGCCAGCAGTTTACCAGGGCGCGAGCAGTACTTC.

The V and J genes are TRBV18 and TRBJ1-3, with no clear D. Germline lookup yields CDR1 KGHSH and CDR2 LQKENI. The V gene lost 1 base and the J gene lost 0 bases, with 13 bases spanning the gap. The CDR3 contains 17 residues. The CDR3: CASSPQETGASGNTIYF. The CDR3 coding sequence is TGTGCCAGCTCACCACAAGAGACGGGCGCCTCTGGAAACACCATATATTTT.

The chain employs TRBV5-4 and TRBJ2-5; D gene ambiguous. Germline V gene data show CDR1 as SGHNT and CDR2 as YYREEE (reference sequence). V gave up 0 bases and J gave up 5 bases, with 2 bases separating them. This CDR3 has 11 amino acids. CDR3 sequence (DNA): TGTGCCAGCAGCTTGGCCGAGACCCAGTACTTC. Translating it yields CASSLAETQYF.

This clone was found once. The CDR3 protein is CASSLGQGNEVNQPQHF. The DNA for the CDR3 is TGTGCCAGCAGCTTAGGACAGGGGAATGAAGTAAATCAGCCCCAGCATTTT. The chain combines TRBV7-9 with TRBJ1-5; 8 bases fit TRBD1. The CDR3 contains 17 residues. Germline loops: CDR1 SEHNR, CDR2 FQNEAQ (reference sequence). With 1 base clipped from V and 4 bases from J, the junction kept 9 bases outside the gene matches.

This sequence joins TRBV7-9 and TRBJ1-1; unclear D gene. This CDR3 region has 12 residues. Germline assignment: CDR1 SEHNR and CDR2 FQNEAQ (reference sequence). Trimming removed 5 bases from V and 5 bases from J, with 9 bases in between. The CDR3 spells CASSTPGTEAFF. CDR3 sequence (DNA): TGTGCCAGCAGCACCCCGGGGACTGAAGCTTTCTTT.

The chain joins TRBV5-4 to TRBJ2-7; 8 bases line up with TRBD2. The junction had 3 bases not matched to a gene; V was cut back by 3 bases and J by 4 bases. The germline gives CDR1 SGHNT, CDR2 YYREEE (reference sequence). The CDR3 runs to 13 residues. The CDR3 DNA follows: TGTGCCAGCAGCTCCCGGGAGGGATACGAGCAGTACTTC. Protein product: CASSSREGYEQYF.

CDR3 in amino acids: CASSLTGGIYEQYF. The CDR3 DNA follows: TGTGCCAGTAGCCTGACAGGGGGAATTTACGAGCAGTACTTC. The chain combines TRBV19 with TRBJ2-7; 9 nucleotides align to TRBD1. V trimming: 6 bases; J trimming: 4 bases; junction bases outside the gene matches: 7. The CDR3 extends over 14 amino acids. CDR1 and CDR2 (germline): LNHDA, SQIVND (reference sequence).

This chain's CDR3 is CASSLPGSLQETQYF. CDR3 DNA: TGCGCCAGCAGCTTGCCAGGGTCCCTCCAAGAGACCCAGTACTTC. This rearrangement joins TRBV5-1 to TRBJ2-5; TRBD1 might be the D (5 bases). The V gene lost 1 base and the J gene lost 1 base, with 11 bases spanning the gap. This CDR3 has 15 residues. CDR1 is SGHRS, CDR2 YFSETQ, per germline. Combining the CDR3 with reference TRBV5-1 and TRBJ2-5 gives the whole variable domain KAGVTQTPRYLIKTRGQQVTLSCSPISGHRSVSWYQQTPGQGLQFLFEYFSETQRNKGNFPGRFSGRQFSNSRSEMNVSTLELGDSALYLCASSLPGSLQETQYFGPGTRLLVL.

This chain joins TRBV9 and TRBJ2-7; D is perhaps TRBD1 (5 bases). The CDR3 sequence is 14 residues long. The V gene lost 0 bases and the J gene lost 3 bases, with 10 bases spanning the gap. Germline CDR1 and CDR2: SGDLS and YYNGEE. CDR3 sequence (DNA): TGTGCCAGCAGCGTAGCTGACAGATTCTACGAGCAGTACTTC. Its translation: CASSVADRFYEQYF.

The chain carries TRBV4-1 and TRBJ1-5; 9 nucleotides line up with TRBD1. The CDR3 loop spans 16 amino acids. The germline V gene has CDR1 MGHRA and CDR2 YSYEKL. V gave up 6 bases and J gave up 4 bases; unmatched junction bases: 10. This CDR3 is CASSQTGTGRNQPQHF. DNA for the CDR3: TGCGCCAGCAGTCAAACCGGGACAGGGCGTAATCAGCCCCAGCATTTT.

The rearrangement links TRBV29-1 to TRBJ1-1; D is unclear. Trimming removed 2 bases at V and 2 bases at J, with 15 bases between. In germline, CDR1 is SQVTM, CDR2 ANQGSEA. The CDR3 is 15 residues long. CDR3 in amino acids: CSVEPASEANTEAFF. The CDR3 nucleotides are TGCAGCGTTGAACCCGCGTCAGAAGCAAACACTGAAGCTTTCTTT.

The V and J genes are TRBV18 and TRBJ1-4, with a possible D match to TRBD1 (6 bases). There are 16 residues in the CDR3. Germline V CDR1 and CDR2: KGHSH, LQKENI. With 2 bases removed from V and 7 bases from J, the gap between germline ends came to 17 bases. The CDR3 coding sequence is TGTGCCAGCTCACCAATAACGGTACAGGGCGGTGAAAAACTGTTTTTT. Amino acids: CASSPITVQGGEKLFF. The whole variable domain, filled in from reference TRBV18 and TRBJ1-4, reads NAGVMQNPRHLVRRRGQEARLRCSPMKGHSHVYWYRQLPEEGLKFMVYLQKENIIDESGMPKERFSAEFPKEGPSILRIQQVVRGDSAAYFCASSPITVQGGEKLFFGSGTQLSVL.

The rearrangement links TRBV2 to TRBJ2-5; 10 bases agree with TRBD2. The junction had 6 bases not matched to a gene; V was cut back by 3 bases and J by 2 bases. The CDR3 has 16 amino acids. CDR1 and CDR2 (germline): SNHLY, FYNNEI. This chain's CDR3 is CASSEWTSGIQETQYF. For the CDR3, the DNA is TGTGCCAGCAGTGAGTGGACTAGCGGAATTCAAGAGACCCAGTACTTC. Variable domain in full (rest from reference TRBV2 and TRBJ2-5): EPEVTQTPSHQVTQMGQEVILRCVPISNHLYFYWYRQILGQKVEFLVSFYNNEISEKSEIFDDQFSVERPDGSNFTLKIRSTKLEDSAMYFCASSEWTSGIQETQYFGPGTRLLVL.

The rearrangement links TRBV6-6 to TRBJ1-5; D may be TRBD1 (5 bases). The CDR3 totals 16 residues. Germline loops: CDR1 MNHNY, CDR2 SVGAGI (reference sequence). Trimming took off 2 bases at V and 0 bases at J, with 11 bases between the two ends. The chain's CDR3 is CASSYGTAYSNQPQHF. CDR3 sequence (DNA): TGTGCCAGCAGTTACGGGACCGCGTATAGCAATCAGCCCCAGCATTTT.

In DNA, the CDR3 is TGTGCCAGCAGTTTATTCACTAGACCGTTAGACAATGAGCAGTTCTTC. This codes for CASSLFTRPLDNEQFF. The chain has TRBV27 and TRBJ2-1; D is perhaps TRBD2 (5 bases). Germline values: CDR1 MNHEY, CDR2 SMNVEV (reference sequence). The V end was cut by 1 base, the J end by 5 bases, with 15 bases between. The CDR3 runs to 16 residues.

CDR3 residues: CASSVGGELFF. The CDR3 DNA sequence: TGCGCCAGCAGTGTTGGCGGGGAGCTGTTTTTT. The gene calls are TRBV5-1 and TRBJ2-2; D unclear. CDR1 and CDR2 (germline): SGHRS, YFSETQ. This CDR3 is 11 amino acids long. The germline V and J ends were trimmed by 5 bases and 7 bases, with 6 bases remaining between them.

The V and J genes are TRBV5-6 and TRBJ2-3; D gene unclear. The CDR3 sequence is 12 residues long. Trimming shortened V by 7 bases and J by 4 bases, and 10 bases separated the two germline ends. Germline CDR1 SGHDT, CDR2 YYEEEE. CDR3 DNA: TGTGCCAGCGCACTGGGGTCAGATACGCAGTATTTT. Translated: CASALGSDTQYF.

The rearrangement uses TRBV28 and TRBJ2-7; D is possibly TRBD1 (5 bases). V lost 5 bases and J lost 4, with 12 bases in between. Germline V gives CDR1 MDHEN, CDR2 SYDVKM. The CDR3 length is 13 residues. In DNA form, the CDR3 reads TGTGCCAGCAGTACCATGGGGCTGTACGAGCAGTACTTC. Translating gives CASSTMGLYEQYF. The full variable domain, rest sourced from reference TRBV28 and TRBJ2-7, is DVKVTQSSRYLVKRTGEKVFLECVQDMDHENMFWYRQDPGLGLRLIYFSYDVKMKEKGDIPEGYSVSREKKERFSLILESASTNQTSMYLCASSTMGLYEQYFGPGTRLTVT.

This sequence joins TRBV19 and TRBJ1-1; D unresolved. The length of the CDR3 is 12 residues. V lost 2 bases and J lost 5, with 6 bases in between. Germline CDR1 reads LNHDA; CDR2 reads SQIVND (reference sequence). The CDR3 DNA sequence: TGTGCCAGTAGTATACGGGGTACTGAAGCTTTCTTT. Its translation is CASSIRGTEAFF.

V is TRBV6-4 and J is TRBJ1-3; possibly TRBD1 for D (6 bases). This CDR3 is 14 amino acids long. Trimming took off 5 bases at V and 4 bases at J, with 12 bases between the two ends. Germline V gene lookup returns CDR1 MRHNA and CDR2 SNTAGT. The CDR3 here is CASSPQGSGNTIYF. The CDR3 nucleotides read TGTGCCAGCAGTCCCCAGGGGTCCGGAAACACCATATATTTT.

The V gene is TRBV19, the J gene TRBJ1-4, with unresolved D. The CDR3 contains 14 residues. In germline, CDR1 is LNHDA, CDR2 SQIVND (reference sequence). V lost 7 bases and J lost 0, with 9 bases in between. The CDR3 loop reads CASNPAATNEKLFF. The CDR3 DNA sequence: TGTGCCAGTAACCCAGCAGCAACTAATGAAAAACTGTTTTTT.

The chain carries TRBV5-1 and TRBJ1-5, with D maybe TRBD1 (6 bases). This CDR3 has 14 amino acids. Germline lookup yields CDR1 SGHRS and CDR2 YFSETQ. V was cut by 2 bases and J by 8 bases, with 14 bases left in between. CDR3 DNA: TGCGCCAGCAGCTTACAGGGCCTTCAGGAGCCCCAGCATTTT. Protein product: CASSLQGLQEPQHF. The variable domain in full, completed from reference TRBV5-1 and TRBJ1-5, reads KAGVTQTPRYLIKTRGQQVTLSCSPISGHRSVSWYQQTPGQGLQFLFEYFSETQRNKGNFPGRFSGRQFSNSRSEMNVSTLELGDSALYLCASSLQGLQEPQHFGDGTRLSIL.